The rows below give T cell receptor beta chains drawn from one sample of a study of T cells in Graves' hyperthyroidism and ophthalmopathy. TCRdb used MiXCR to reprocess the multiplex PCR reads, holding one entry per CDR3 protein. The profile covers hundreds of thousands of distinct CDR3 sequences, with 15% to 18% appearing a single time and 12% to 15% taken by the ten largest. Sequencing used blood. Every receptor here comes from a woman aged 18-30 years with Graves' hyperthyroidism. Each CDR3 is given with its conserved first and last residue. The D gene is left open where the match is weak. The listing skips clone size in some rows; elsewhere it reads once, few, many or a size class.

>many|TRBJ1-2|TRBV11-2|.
CASSSSGGAGGYTF
TGTGCCAGCAGCTCCAGTGGGGGGGCAGGGGGCTACACCTTC
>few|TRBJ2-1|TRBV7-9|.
CASRDLNYNEQFF
TGTGCCAGCCGGGACCTGAACTACAATGAGCAGTTCTTC
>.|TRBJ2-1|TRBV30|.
CAWSPRGRQFF
TGTGCCTGGAGCCCTAGGGGGAGGCAGTTCTTC
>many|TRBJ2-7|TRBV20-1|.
CSARFSPYEQYF
TGCAGTGCTAGGTTTTCCCCCTACGAGCAGTACTTC
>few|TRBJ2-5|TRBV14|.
CASSHRPQETQYF
TGTGCCAGCAGCCATCGACCACAAGAGACCCAGTACTTC
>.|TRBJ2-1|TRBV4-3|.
CASSQVFDLSSYNEQFF
TGCGCCAGCAGCCAAGTGTTTGACTTGAGCTCCTACAATGAGCAGTTCTTC
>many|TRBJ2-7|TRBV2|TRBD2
CASSERLAGKSNSYEQYF
TGTGCCAGCAGTGAACGCCTAGCGGGAAAATCAAACTCCTACGAGCAGTACTTC
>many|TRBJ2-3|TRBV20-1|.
CSAGDSEDTQYF
TGCAGTGCTGGCGACTCCGAGGATACGCAGTATTTT
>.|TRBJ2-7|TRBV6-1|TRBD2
CASSESVIGGYYEQYF
TGTGCCAGCAGTGAAAGCGTGATCGGGGGGTACTACGAGCAGTACTTC
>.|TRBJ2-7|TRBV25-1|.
CASSAQVGDYEQYF
TGTGCCAGCAGTGCGCAGGTTGGAGACTACGAGCAGTACTTC
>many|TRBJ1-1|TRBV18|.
CASSPPGLGTEAFF
TGTGCCAGCTCACCACCAGGGTTGGGCACTGAAGCTTTCTTT
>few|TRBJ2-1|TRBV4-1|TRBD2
CASSQLNGRDSEQFF
TGCGCCAGCAGCCAACTAAATGGGAGGGATAGTGAGCAGTTCTTC
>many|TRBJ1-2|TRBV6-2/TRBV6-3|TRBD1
CASRLARDRNGYTF
TGTGCCAGCAGACTCGCCAGGGACAGGAATGGCTACACCTTC
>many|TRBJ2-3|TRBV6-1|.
CASSYELPPRDTQYF
TGTGCCAGCAGTTACGAGCTTCCCCCCAGGGATACGCAGTATTTT
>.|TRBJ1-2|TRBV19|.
CASSFDRAYGFYTF
TGTGCCAGTAGTTTCGACAGAGCTTACGGTTTCTACACCTTC
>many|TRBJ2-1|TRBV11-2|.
CASSLKLTMDEQFF
TGTGCCAGCAGCCTCAAACTTACGATGGATGAGCAGTTCTTC
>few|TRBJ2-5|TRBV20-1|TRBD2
CSAFERGQETQYF
TGCAGTGCTTTCGAGCGGGGACAAGAGACCCAGTACTTC
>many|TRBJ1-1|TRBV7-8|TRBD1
CASSLGQGVMGRNTEAFF
TGTGCCAGCAGCTTAGGACAGGGAGTAATGGGAAGGAACACTGAAGCTTTCTTT
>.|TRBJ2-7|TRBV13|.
CASSLGGPPGYEQYF
TGTGCCAGCAGCCTCGGGGGCCCGCCGGGCTACGAGCAGTACTTC
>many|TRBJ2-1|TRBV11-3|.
CASSLDGFYNEQFF
TGTGCCAGCAGCTTAGACGGCTTCTACAATGAGCAGTTCTTC
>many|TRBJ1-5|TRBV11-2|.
CASSLGPINQPQHF
TGTGCCAGCAGCTTAGGCCCCATCAATCAGCCCCAGCATTTT
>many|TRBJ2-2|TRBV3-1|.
CASSQAETGELFF
TGTGCCAGCAGCCAAGCAGAGACCGGGGAGCTGTTTTTT
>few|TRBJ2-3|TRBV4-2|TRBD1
CASSYGQGGGTDTQYF
TGTGCCAGCAGCTATGGACAGGGAGGTGGAACAGATACGCAGTATTTT
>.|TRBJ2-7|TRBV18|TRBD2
CASSASGTHYEQYF
TGTGCCAGCTCAGCTAGCGGGACTCACTACGAGCAGTACTTC
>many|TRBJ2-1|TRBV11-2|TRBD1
CASSPAKISTGYNEQFF
TGTGCCAGCAGCCCCGCTAAGATATCGACAGGGTACAATGAGCAGTTCTTC
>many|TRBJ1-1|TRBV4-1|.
CASSPFRWTEAFF
TGCGCCAGCAGCCCTTTCCGATGGACTGAAGCTTTCTTT
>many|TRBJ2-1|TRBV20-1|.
CSARVSSGDRGLRNEQFF
TGCAGTGCTAGAGTTTCGAGCGGAGATCGGGGACTTAGGAATGAGCAGTTCTTC
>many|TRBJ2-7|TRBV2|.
CASRAGTQSYEQYF
TGTGCCAGCAGAGCCGGGACACAATCCTACGAGCAGTACTTC
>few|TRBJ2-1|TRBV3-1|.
CASSQGGLGGNGQFF
TGTGCCAGCAGCCAAGGTGGACTAGGGGGGAATGGGCAGTTCTTC
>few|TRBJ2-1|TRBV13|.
CASRRGTHFNEQFF
TGTGCCAGCAGAAGGGGGACTCACTTCAATGAGCAGTTCTTC
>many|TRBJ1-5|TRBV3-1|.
CASSQAGGNQPQHF
TGTGCCAGCAGCCAGGCTGGGGGCAATCAGCCCCAGCATTTT
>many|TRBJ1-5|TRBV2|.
CASSVWQGSNQPQHF
TGTGCCAGCAGTGTATGGCAGGGCAGCAATCAGCCCCAGCATTTT
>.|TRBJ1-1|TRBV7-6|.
CASSLDMGMNTEAFF
TGTGCCAGCAGCTTAGACATGGGAATGAACACTGAAGCTTTCTTT
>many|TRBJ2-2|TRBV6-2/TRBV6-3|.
CASSYSHHTGELFF
TGTGCCAGCAGTTACTCGCACCACACCGGGGAGCTGTTTTTT
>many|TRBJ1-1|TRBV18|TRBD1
CASSPRGTGGANTEAFF
TGTGCCAGCTCACCTCGGGGGACAGGGGGCGCGAACACTGAAGCTTTCTTT
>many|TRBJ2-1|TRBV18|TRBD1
CASSRGQGSSYNEQFF
TGTGCCAGCTCCCGCGGACAGGGGTCCTCCTACAATGAGCAGTTCTTC
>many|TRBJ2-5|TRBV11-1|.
CTSSRQVSGETQYF
TGTACCAGCAGCCGACAGGTTTCGGGGGAGACCCAGTACTTC
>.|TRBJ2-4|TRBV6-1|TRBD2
CASSRAPGGTLAKNIQYF
TGTGCCAGCAGCCGAGCCCCGGGGGGAACTCTAGCCAAAAACATTCAGTACTTC
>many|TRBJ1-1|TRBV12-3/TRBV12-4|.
CASTMAGPREAFF
TGTGCCAGCACGATGGCCGGCCCTAGGGAAGCTTTCTTT
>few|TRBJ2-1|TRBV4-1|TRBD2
CASSHLGLAGPFYSRNEQFF
TGCGCCAGCAGCCACCTCGGACTAGCGGGACCGTTCTACTCTCGTAATGAGCAGTTCTTC
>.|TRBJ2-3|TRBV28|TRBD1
CASSFPGTGLSTDTQYF
TGTGCCAGCAGTTTCCCCGGGACAGGGCTTAGCACAGATACGCAGTATTTT
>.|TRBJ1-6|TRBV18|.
CASSRGAGESSPLHF
TGTGCCAGCTCACGGGGGGCAGGGGAAAGTTCACCCCTCCACTTT
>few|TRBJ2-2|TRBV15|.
CATSRPTETGELFF
TGTGCCACCAGCAGACCAACAGAAACCGGGGAGCTGTTTTTT
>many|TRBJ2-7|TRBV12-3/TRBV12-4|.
CASSLDGLSSYEQYF
TGTGCCAGCAGTTTAGATGGGTTGAGCAGCTACGAGCAGTACTTC
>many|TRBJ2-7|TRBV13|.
CASSPTTPRDEQYF
TGTGCCAGCAGCCCCACTACCCCTAGGGACGAGCAGTACTTC
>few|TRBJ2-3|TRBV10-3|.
CAISERGAGADTQYF
TGTGCCATCAGTGAGCGGGGGGCCGGGGCAGATACGCAGTATTTT
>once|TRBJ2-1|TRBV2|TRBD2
CASSGPGLAGGRDEQFF
TGTGCCAGCAGTGGCCCGGGACTAGCGGGAGGCAGGGATGAGCAGTTCTTC
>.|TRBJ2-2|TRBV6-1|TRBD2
CASRTSGNTGELFF
TGTGCCAGCCGGACTAGCGGTAACACCGGGGAGCTGTTTTTT
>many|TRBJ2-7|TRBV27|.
CASSLSPAYEQYF
TGTGCCAGCAGTTTATCCCCCGCCTACGAGCAGTACTTC
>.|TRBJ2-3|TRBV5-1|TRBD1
CASSTHGQGADTQYF
TGCGCCAGCAGCACCCACGGACAGGGGGCAGATACGCAGTATTTT
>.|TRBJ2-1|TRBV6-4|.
CASSDQAAGGYNEQFF
TGTGCCAGCAGTGATCAAGCGGCGGGTGGGTACAATGAGCAGTTCTTC
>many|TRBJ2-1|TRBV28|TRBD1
CASSPPTGTNYNEQFF
TGTGCCAGCAGTCCCCCGACAGGGACCAACTACAATGAGCAGTTCTTC
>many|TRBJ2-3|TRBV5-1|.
CASSLGVIRDTQYF
TGCGCCAGCAGCTTAGGTGTCATCCGAGATACGCAGTATTTT
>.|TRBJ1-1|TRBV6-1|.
CASRLNGVTEAFF
TGTGCCAGCAGACTCAACGGGGTCACTGAAGCTTTCTTT
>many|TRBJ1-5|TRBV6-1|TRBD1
CASSGTGGVQPQHF
TGTGCCAGCAGCGGGACAGGGGGCGTGCAGCCCCAGCATTTT
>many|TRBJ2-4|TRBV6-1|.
CASSEHVAGPKNIQYF
TGTGCCAGCAGTGAACATGTGGCGGGACCCAAAAACATTCAGTACTTC
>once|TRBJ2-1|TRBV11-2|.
CASSLGSSFEQFF
TGTGCCAGCAGCTTAGGGTCTTCTTTTGAGCAGTTCTTC
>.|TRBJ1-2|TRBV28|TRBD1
CASSSDRGQNYGYTF
TGTGCCAGCAGCTCCGACAGGGGCCAGAACTATGGCTACACCTTC
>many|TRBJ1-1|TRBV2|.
CASTRPPPPEAEAFF
TGTGCCAGCACTCGCCCCCCCCCGCCCGAAGCTGAAGCTTTCTTT